Sequencing of this T cell receptor (beta chain) was carried out in a study of T-cell reconstitution after alpha-beta-depleted transplantation in children. The CDR3 extends over 15 amino acids. V shed 2 bases, J shed 2 bases, and the junction held 5 bases outside the gene matches. In the case of this clonotype: Its specificity is not known.

Regarding the study as a whole: Once a year had passed after transplant, T-cell counts and diversity came mostly from newly produced T cells. At day 60, the high TCRbeta diversity found in some patients originated from recipient T cells and thymic progenitors that had survived. About two months after transplant, alpha-beta T cells reportedly came from several hundred expanded graft clones.

Unique molecular identifiers tagged the TCRbeta library. MiXCR was run by TCRdb on the PCR reads, yielding one entry per CDR3 protein. In the table there are 610,000 or so distinct CDR3 sequences, roughly 30% of which are singletons. The material sequenced was PBMCs, taken before TCRalphabeta/CD19-depleted stem cell transplant. This TCR derives from a boy younger than two with Wiskott-Aldrich syndrome, due to receive a stem cell transplant. The chain employs TRBV12-3 or TRBV12-4 and TRBJ2-7; TRBD1 matches 8 bases. The CDR3 coding sequence is TGTGCCAGCAGTTTAAGTCGCAGGGGGCCCTACGAGCAGTACTTC. Amino acids: CASSLSRRGPYEQYF.